This is a list of T cell receptor beta chains from one sample in a study of CD8+ T cells in alopecia areata. Only in-frame clones appear in the TCRdb table, and some are missing; sequencing was by immunoSEQ multiplex PCR. The sample holds fewer than 15,000 clones; 65% to 70% are singletons and the top ten take 7%. The sequencing used skin, collected at week 4, from a patient treated with tofacitinib. The receptor set was obtained from a human donor with alopecia areata. The CDR3 runs from the conserved cysteine through the conserved F or W. Fields, in order: D gene, J gene, clone size, V gene, CDR3 protein, CDR3 DNA. The D gene is left open where the match is weak. A clone size is listed for some rows: how often the clone was seen (once, few, many), or a class if it is expanded.

d_gene: -; j_gene: TRBJ2-7; abundance: -; v_gene: TRBV7-9; CDR3aa: CASNGGDYEQYF; CDR3nt: TGTGCCAGCAATGGCGGGGACTACGAGCAGTACTTC
d_gene: TRBD2; j_gene: TRBJ2-1; abundance: -; v_gene: TRBV7-6; CDR3aa: CASSLERLAGYYNEQFF; CDR3nt: TGTGCCAGCAGCTTGGAGCGACTAGCGGGGTACTACAATGAGCAGTTCTTC
d_gene: -; j_gene: TRBJ2-7; abundance: -; v_gene: TRBV7-2; CDR3aa: CASRGAYEQYF; CDR3nt: TGTGCCAGCAGGGGGGCGTACGAGCAGTACTTC
d_gene: -; j_gene: TRBJ1-2; abundance: -; v_gene: TRBV4-3; CDR3aa: CASSQDSLDYGYTF; CDR3nt: TGCGCCAGCAGCCAAGATTCCTTGGACTATGGCTACACCTTC
d_gene: -; j_gene: TRBJ2-3; abundance: -; v_gene: TRBV5-1; CDR3aa: CASSLGLDTDTQYF; CDR3nt: TGCGCCAGCAGCTTGGGACTAGACACAGATACGCAGTATTTT
d_gene: -; j_gene: TRBJ1-2; abundance: -; v_gene: TRBV28; CDR3aa: CASSGGPGLRYTF; CDR3nt: TGTGCCAGCAGTGGAGGTCCCGGGCTAAGGTACACCTTC
d_gene: TRBD2; j_gene: TRBJ2-7; abundance: few; v_gene: TRBV6-6; CDR3aa: CASSYSRRGDYEQYF; CDR3nt: TGTGCCAGCAGTTACTCGCGGCGGGGGGACTACGAGCAGTACTTC
d_gene: -; j_gene: TRBJ1-6; abundance: -; v_gene: TRBV7-2; CDR3aa: CASSLDGVSPLHF; CDR3nt: TGTGCCAGCAGCTTAGACGGGGTTTCACCCCTCCACTTT
d_gene: -; j_gene: TRBJ2-7; abundance: once; v_gene: TRBV5-6; CDR3aa: CASSLGHRSTLSYEQYF; CDR3nt: TGTGCCAGCAGCTTGGGCCACAGGTCAACCCTCTCCTACGAGCAGTACTTC
d_gene: TRBD1; j_gene: TRBJ2-7; abundance: -; v_gene: TRBV6-5; CDR3aa: CASSPGTGIYEQYF; CDR3nt: TGTGCCAGCAGTCCCGGGACAGGGATATACGAGCAGTACTTC
d_gene: -; j_gene: TRBJ2-5; abundance: -; v_gene: TRBV4-3; CDR3aa: CASSQSPTQETQYF; CDR3nt: TGCGCCAGCAGCCAAAGCCCCACTCAAGAGACCCAGTACTTC
d_gene: TRBD2; j_gene: TRBJ2-1; abundance: -; v_gene: TRBV7-9; CDR3aa: CASSSVLATTSYNEQFF; CDR3nt: TGTGCCAGCAGCTCCGTACTAGCGACGACCTCCTACAATGAGCAGTTCTTC
d_gene: -; j_gene: TRBJ1-1; abundance: -; v_gene: TRBV19; CDR3aa: CASRLGLQANTEAFF; CDR3nt: TGTGCCAGTAGATTAGGATTACAGGCGAACACTGAAGCTTTCTTT
d_gene: TRBD2; j_gene: TRBJ2-7; abundance: -; v_gene: TRBV11-3; CDR3aa: CASSPRGDEQYF; CDR3nt: TGTGCCAGCAGTCCTCGGGGGGACGAGCAGTACTTC
d_gene: -; j_gene: TRBJ2-1; abundance: -; v_gene: TRBV29-1; CDR3aa: CSVATGRWRAYNEQFF; CDR3nt: TGCAGCGTTGCTACGGGTCGGTGGAGGGCCTACAATGAGCAGTTCTTC
d_gene: -; j_gene: TRBJ1-3; abundance: -; v_gene: TRBV7-2; CDR3aa: CASSLVGSGNTIYF; CDR3nt: TGTGCCAGCAGCTTAGTCGGGTCCGGAAACACCATATATTTT
d_gene: -; j_gene: TRBJ2-6; abundance: -; v_gene: TRBV7-9; CDR3aa: CASSQDSSSGANVLTF; CDR3nt: TGTGCCAGCAGCCAAGACAGTAGCTCTGGGGCCAACGTCCTGACTTTC
d_gene: -; j_gene: TRBJ2-5; abundance: -; v_gene: TRBV4-1; CDR3aa: CASSQGGSVSLLNQPNQETQYF; CDR3nt: TGCGCCAGCAGCCAAGGCGGCAGTGTTAGCTTACTAAACCAACCCAACCAAGAGACCCAGTACTTC
d_gene: -; j_gene: TRBJ1-2; abundance: -; v_gene: TRBV7-9; CDR3aa: CASSPRRTTRNYGYTF; CDR3nt: TGTGCCAGCAGCCCGCGCCGGACAACCCGGAACTATGGCTACACCTTC
d_gene: -; j_gene: TRBJ1-4; abundance: -; v_gene: TRBV7-9; CDR3aa: CASSSRQVNEKLFF; CDR3nt: TGTGCCAGCAGCTCGAGACAGGTTAATGAAAAACTGTTTTTT
d_gene: -; j_gene: TRBJ2-4; abundance: -; v_gene: TRBV28; CDR3aa: CASSQSADRAIQYF; CDR3nt: TGTGCCAGCAGTCAATCCGCCGATCGAGCCATTCAGTACTTC
d_gene: -; j_gene: TRBJ1-6; abundance: -; v_gene: TRBV5-1; CDR3aa: CASSLGAGTNNSPLHF; CDR3nt: TGCGCCAGCAGCTTGGGGGCAGGGACTAATAATTCACCCCTCCACTTT
d_gene: -; j_gene: TRBJ1-1; abundance: -; v_gene: TRBV5-1; CDR3aa: CASSPGLLSPEAFF; CDR3nt: TGCGCCAGCAGCCCCGGACTCCTTAGTCCTGAAGCTTTCTTT
d_gene: -; j_gene: TRBJ2-7; abundance: -; v_gene: TRBV7-2; CDR3aa: CASSFHRQYRPYEQYF; CDR3nt: TGTGCCAGCAGCTTTCATAGGCAGTATAGACCCTACGAGCAGTACTTC
d_gene: -; j_gene: TRBJ2-1; abundance: -; v_gene: TRBV6-6; CDR3aa: CASSYPDRGRQFF; CDR3nt: TGTGCCAGCAGTTACCCGGACCGCGGTCGTCAGTTCTTC
d_gene: -; j_gene: TRBJ1-6; abundance: -; v_gene: TRBV4-1; CDR3aa: CASSQEEGGRGNYNSPLHF; CDR3nt: TGCGCCAGCAGCCAAGAGGAGGGAGGACGGGGAAACTATAATTCACCCCTCCACTTT
d_gene: TRBD1; j_gene: TRBJ1-4; abundance: few; v_gene: TRBV5-1; CDR3aa: CASSGGQGNEKLFF; CDR3nt: TGCGCCAGCAGCGGGGGACAGGGGAATGAAAAACTGTTTTTT
d_gene: TRBD1; j_gene: TRBJ1-2; abundance: few; v_gene: TRBV7-2; CDR3aa: CASSLDRGNGYTF; CDR3nt: TGTGCCAGCAGCTTAGACAGGGGAAATGGCTACACCTTC
d_gene: TRBD2; j_gene: TRBJ2-2; abundance: -; v_gene: TRBV15; CDR3aa: CATGTLREGWTGELFF; CDR3nt: TGTGCCACTGGGACCCTAAGGGAGGGGTGGACCGGGGAGCTGTTTTTT
d_gene: -; j_gene: TRBJ1-5; abundance: -; v_gene: TRBV19; CDR3aa: CASSDRARQGNQPQHF; CDR3nt: TGTGCCAGTAGTGATCGGGCTAGACAGGGCAATCAGCCCCAGCATTTT
d_gene: -; j_gene: TRBJ2-7; abundance: -; v_gene: TRBV5-1; CDR3aa: CASSLTGTLYEQYF; CDR3nt: TGCGCCAGCAGCTTAACCGGGACACTCTACGAGCAGTACTTC
d_gene: -; j_gene: TRBJ2-5; abundance: once; v_gene: TRBV10-1; CDR3aa: CASSESTWGFGETQYF; CDR3nt: TGCGCCAGCAGTGAGTCGACTTGGGGGTTCGGCGAGACCCAGTACTTC
d_gene: TRBD1; j_gene: TRBJ2-1; abundance: few; v_gene: TRBV6-5; CDR3aa: CASRPGTGGNEQFF; CDR3nt: TGTGCCAGCAGACCCGGGACAGGGGGGAATGAGCAGTTCTTC
d_gene: TRBD1; j_gene: TRBJ1-4; abundance: -; v_gene: TRBV7-9; CDR3aa: CASSGLRDRGNVGEKLFF; CDR3nt: TGTGCCAGCAGCGGGCTCCGGGACAGGGGTAATGTGGGAGAAAAACTGTTTTTT
d_gene: TRBD1; j_gene: TRBJ2-7; abundance: medium-sized; v_gene: TRBV10-3; CDR3aa: CAISEPPGQGSYEQYF; CDR3nt: TGTGCCATCAGTGAGCCCCCGGGACAGGGAAGCTACGAGCAGTACTTC
d_gene: TRBD1; j_gene: TRBJ2-7; abundance: -; v_gene: TRBV9; CDR3aa: CASSSPGQGVYEQYF; CDR3nt: TGTGCCAGCAGCTCACCGGGACAGGGTGTTTACGAGCAGTACTTC
d_gene: TRBD1; j_gene: TRBJ1-6; abundance: -; v_gene: TRBV4-1; CDR3aa: CTSSIRQGEDSPLHF; CDR3nt: TGCACCAGCAGCATACGACAGGGAGAGGATTCACCCCTCCACTTT
d_gene: -; j_gene: TRBJ2-1; abundance: -; v_gene: TRBV19; CDR3aa: CASSLDSASSYNEQFF; CDR3nt: TGTGCCAGTAGTTTAGACAGCGCGAGCTCCTACAATGAGCAGTTCTTC
d_gene: -; j_gene: TRBJ2-3; abundance: -; v_gene: TRBV7-2; CDR3aa: CASSLQLADTQYF; CDR3nt: TGTGCCAGCAGCCTCCAGCTAGCGGATACGCAGTATTTT
d_gene: TRBD2; j_gene: TRBJ2-7; abundance: -; v_gene: TRBV6-6; CDR3aa: CASSPRGRGTYEQYF; CDR3nt: TGTGCCAGCAGCCCCCGGGGGAGGGGTACCTACGAGCAGTACTTC
d_gene: TRBD1; j_gene: TRBJ1-1; abundance: -; v_gene: TRBV19; CDR3aa: CASLASTGTMNTEAFF; CDR3nt: TGTGCCAGTCTAGCCTCGACAGGGACCATGAACACTGAAGCTTTCTTT
d_gene: TRBD2; j_gene: TRBJ2-1; abundance: -; v_gene: TRBV13; CDR3aa: CASSSPTSGVAYNEQFF; CDR3nt: TGTGCCAGCAGCTCTCCGACTAGCGGGGTTGCCTACAATGAGCAGTTCTTC
d_gene: -; j_gene: TRBJ2-1; abundance: once; v_gene: TRBV5-4; CDR3aa: CASSQDQYNEQFF; CDR3nt: TGCGCCAGCAGCCAAGATCAGTACAATGAGCAGTTCTTC
d_gene: TRBD1; j_gene: TRBJ2-7; abundance: -; v_gene: TRBV4-1; CDR3aa: CASSQDGPGTGTYEQYF; CDR3nt: TGCGCCAGCAGCCAAGATGGCCCCGGGACAGGGACCTACGAGCAGTACTTC
d_gene: TRBD1; j_gene: TRBJ1-2; abundance: -; v_gene: TRBV2; CDR3aa: CASGPGTGGYGYTF; CDR3nt: TGTGCCAGCGGACCCGGGACAGGGGGCTATGGCTACACCTTC
d_gene: TRBD2; j_gene: TRBJ2-7; abundance: -; v_gene: TRBV5-5; CDR3aa: CASSLASGGTYEQYF; CDR3nt: TGTGCCAGCAGCTTGGCTAGCGGGGGCACCTACGAGCAGTACTTC
d_gene: -; j_gene: TRBJ1-1; abundance: -; v_gene: TRBV11-2; CDR3aa: CASSPSGAWVTEAFF; CDR3nt: TGTGCCAGCAGCCCGAGCGGGGCGTGGGTCACTGAAGCTTTCTTT
d_gene: -; j_gene: TRBJ1-2; abundance: few; v_gene: TRBV27; CDR3aa: CASGSAGYINYGYTF; CDR3nt: TGTGCCAGCGGATCCGCAGGGTACATTAACTATGGCTACACCTTC
d_gene: -; j_gene: TRBJ2-1; abundance: few; v_gene: TRBV9; CDR3aa: CASSVFGSYNEQFF; CDR3nt: TGTGCCAGCAGCGTGTTCGGGTCCTACAATGAGCAGTTCTTC
d_gene: -; j_gene: TRBJ1-2; abundance: -; v_gene: TRBV6-5; CDR3aa: CASSYSAGNYGYTF; CDR3nt: TGTGCCAGCAGTTACTCAGCCGGTAACTATGGCTACACCTTC
d_gene: -; j_gene: TRBJ1-4; abundance: -; v_gene: TRBV6-1; CDR3aa: CASGQMNEKLFF; CDR3nt: TGTGCCAGCGGACAGATGAATGAAAAACTGTTTTTT